Sequencing of this T cell receptor beta chain was carried out in a study of shared clonotypes between healthy human individuals. Looking at the study overall: Three plates each covered CD4 naive and memory; CD8 naive two, CD8 memory one. Study outcomes and limitations: Despite large depth, rarefaction showed incomplete sorted-subset sequencing. Generation probabilities were higher for clonotypes shared across all four sorted-subset donors than for unshared ones. Donor clonotype sharing was expected to depend on sequencing depth.

About this clone itself: Its antigen remains unidentified.

The length of the CDR3 is 14 residues. CDR1 is MNHNY and CDR2 is SVGAGI in the germline V gene (reference sequence). V lost 4 bases and J lost 6, with 13 bases in between. TCRdb keeps only in-frame clones here, not all; method: immunoSEQ multiplex PCR. In the table there are over a million clones, about 80% of which are singletons. Sequences were obtained from memory CD4+ T cells from PBMCs. Subset defined: CD45RA-negative fraction. This TCR came from a man aged 18 to 29 in good health. Some clones in this sample may be carry-over from other donors' samples. This chain uses TRBV6-6 with TRBJ2-1; D is undetermined. The CDR3 DNA reads TGTGCCAGCAGTTTAGGTGCCCAATTCAATGAGCAGTTCTTC. Its translation: CASSLGAQFNEQFF.